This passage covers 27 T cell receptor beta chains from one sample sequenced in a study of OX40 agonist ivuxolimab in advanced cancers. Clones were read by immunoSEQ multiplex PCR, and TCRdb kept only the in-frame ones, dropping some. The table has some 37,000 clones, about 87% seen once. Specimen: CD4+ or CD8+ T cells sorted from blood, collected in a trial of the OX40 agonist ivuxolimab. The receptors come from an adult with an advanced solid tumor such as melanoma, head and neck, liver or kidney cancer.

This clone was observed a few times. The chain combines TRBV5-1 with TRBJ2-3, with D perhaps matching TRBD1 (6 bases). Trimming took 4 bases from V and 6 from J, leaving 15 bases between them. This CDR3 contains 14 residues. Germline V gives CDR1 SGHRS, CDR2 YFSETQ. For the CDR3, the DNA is TGCGCCAGCAGCCCTGGGGACAAAAGCGATACGCAGTATTTT. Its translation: CASSPGDKSDTQYF.

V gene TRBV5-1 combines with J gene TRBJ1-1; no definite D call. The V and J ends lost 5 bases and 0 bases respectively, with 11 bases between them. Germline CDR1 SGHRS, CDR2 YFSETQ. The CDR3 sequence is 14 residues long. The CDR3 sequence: CASRAGGLNTEAFF. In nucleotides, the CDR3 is TGCGCCAGCAGGGCGGGAGGACTGAACACTGAAGCTTTCTTT.

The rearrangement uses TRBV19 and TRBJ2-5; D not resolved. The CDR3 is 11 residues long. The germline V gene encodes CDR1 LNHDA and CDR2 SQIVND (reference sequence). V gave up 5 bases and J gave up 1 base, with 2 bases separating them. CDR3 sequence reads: CASSRQETQYF. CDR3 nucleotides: TGTGCCAGTAGTCGCCAAGAGACCCAGTACTTC. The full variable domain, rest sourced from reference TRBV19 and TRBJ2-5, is DGGITQSPKYLFRKEGQNVTLSCEQNLNHDAMYWYRQDPGQGLRLIYYSQIVNDFQKGDIAEGYSVSREKKESFPLTVTSAQKNPTAFYLCASSRQETQYFGPGTRLLVL.

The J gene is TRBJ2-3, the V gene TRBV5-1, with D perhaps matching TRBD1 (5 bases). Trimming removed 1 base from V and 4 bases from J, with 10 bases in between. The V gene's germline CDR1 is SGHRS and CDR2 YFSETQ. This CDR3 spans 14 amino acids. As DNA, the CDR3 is TGCGCCAGCAGCTTGCAGGGAAAACCAGATACGCAGTATTTT. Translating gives CASSLQGKPDTQYF.

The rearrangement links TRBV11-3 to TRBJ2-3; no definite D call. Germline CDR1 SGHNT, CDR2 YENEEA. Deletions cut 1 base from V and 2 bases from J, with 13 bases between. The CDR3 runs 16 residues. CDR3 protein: CASSLGIQSSTDTQYF. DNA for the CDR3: TGTGCCAGCAGCTTAGGTATCCAGTCCTCCACAGATACGCAGTATTTT.

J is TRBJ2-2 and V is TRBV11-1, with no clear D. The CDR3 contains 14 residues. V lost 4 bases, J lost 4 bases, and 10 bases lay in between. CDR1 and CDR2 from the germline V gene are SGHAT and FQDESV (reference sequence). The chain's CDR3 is CASSSRRGTGELFF. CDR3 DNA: TGTGCCAGCAGCTCGCGACGAGGCACCGGGGAGCTGTTTTTT. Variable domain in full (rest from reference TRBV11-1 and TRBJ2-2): EAEVAQSPRYKITEKSQAVAFWCDPISGHATLYWYRQILGQGPELLVQFQDESVVDDSQLPKDRFSAERLKGVDSTLKIQPAELGDSAMYLCASSSRRGTGELFFGEGSRLTVL.

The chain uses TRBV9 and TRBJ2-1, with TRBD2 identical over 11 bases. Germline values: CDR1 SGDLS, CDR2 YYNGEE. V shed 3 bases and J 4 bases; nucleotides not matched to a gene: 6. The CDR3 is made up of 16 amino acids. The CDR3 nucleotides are TGTGCCAGCAGCGACACCGGGACTAGCGGTTACAATGAGCAGTTCTTC. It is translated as CASSDTGTSGYNEQFF.

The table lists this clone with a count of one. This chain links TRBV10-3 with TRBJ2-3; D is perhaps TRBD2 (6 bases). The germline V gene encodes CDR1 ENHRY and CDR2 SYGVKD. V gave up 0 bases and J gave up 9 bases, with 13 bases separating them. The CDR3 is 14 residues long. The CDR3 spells CAISESPSEGTQYF. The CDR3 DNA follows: TGTGCCATCAGTGAGTCCCCGTCGGAGGGGACGCAGTATTTT.

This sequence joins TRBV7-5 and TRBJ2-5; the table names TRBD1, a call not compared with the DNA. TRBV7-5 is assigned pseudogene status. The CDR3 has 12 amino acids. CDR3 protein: CVRRDSQETQYF. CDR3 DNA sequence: TGTGTCAGAAGGGACAGCCAAGAGACCCAGTACTTC.

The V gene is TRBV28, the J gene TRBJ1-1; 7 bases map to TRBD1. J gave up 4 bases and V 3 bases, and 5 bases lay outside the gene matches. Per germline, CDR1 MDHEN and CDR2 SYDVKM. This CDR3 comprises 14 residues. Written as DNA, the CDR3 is TGTGCCAGCAGTTTCGCGACAGGGCGCACTGAAGCTTTCTTT. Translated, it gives CASSFATGRTEAFF.

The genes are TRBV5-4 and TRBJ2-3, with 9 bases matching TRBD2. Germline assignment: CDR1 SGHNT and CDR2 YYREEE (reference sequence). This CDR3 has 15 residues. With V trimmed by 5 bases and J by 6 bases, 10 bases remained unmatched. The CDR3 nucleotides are TGTGCCAGCAGGCCGGCGGTTAGCGGGGGTGATACGCAGTATTTT. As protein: CASRPAVSGGDTQYF.

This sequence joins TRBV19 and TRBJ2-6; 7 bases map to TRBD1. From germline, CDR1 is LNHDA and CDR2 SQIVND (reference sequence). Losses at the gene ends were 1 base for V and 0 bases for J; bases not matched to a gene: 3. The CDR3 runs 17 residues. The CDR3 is CASSIGTGSSGANVLTF. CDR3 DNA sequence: TGTGCCAGTAGTATAGGGACAGGCAGCTCTGGGGCCAACGTCCTGACTTTC.

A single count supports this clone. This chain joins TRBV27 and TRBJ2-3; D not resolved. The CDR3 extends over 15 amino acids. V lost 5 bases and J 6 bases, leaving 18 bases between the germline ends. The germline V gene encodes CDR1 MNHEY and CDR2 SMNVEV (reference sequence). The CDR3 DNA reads TGTGCCAGCAGTAGAGGACCCACCCTTTTGGATACGCAGTATTTT. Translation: CASSRGPTLLDTQYF.

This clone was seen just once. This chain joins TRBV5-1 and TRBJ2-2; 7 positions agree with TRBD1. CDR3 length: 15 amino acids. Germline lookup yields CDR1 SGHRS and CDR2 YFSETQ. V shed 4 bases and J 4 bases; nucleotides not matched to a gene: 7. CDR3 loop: CASSTGQEPTGELFF. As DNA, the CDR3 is TGCGCCAGCAGCACAGGACAGGAACCCACCGGGGAGCTGTTTTTT.

As DNA, the CDR3 is TGTGCCAGCAGCCTTCTGTCAGGGGGGACTAGCACAGATACGCAGTATTTT. Translating it yields CASSLLSGGTSTDTQYF. The V call is TRBV11-2, the J call TRBJ2-3; TRBD1 might be the D (7 bases). The V and J ends lost 5 bases and 0 bases respectively, with 18 bases between them. Looked up from germline, CDR1 is SGHAT and CDR2 is FQNNGV. This CDR3 contains 17 residues. The whole variable domain, remainder taken from reference TRBV11-2 and TRBJ2-3, is EAGVAQSPRYKIIEKRQSVAFWCNPISGHATLYWYQQILGQGPKLLIQFQNNGVVDDSQLPKDRFSAERLKGVDSTLKIQPAKLEDSAVYLCASSLLSGGTSTDTQYFGPGTRLTVL.

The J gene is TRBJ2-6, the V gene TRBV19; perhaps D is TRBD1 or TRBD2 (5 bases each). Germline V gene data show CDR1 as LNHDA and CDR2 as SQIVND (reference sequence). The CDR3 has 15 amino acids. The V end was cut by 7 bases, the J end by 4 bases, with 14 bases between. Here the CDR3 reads CASMGGGKGANVLTF. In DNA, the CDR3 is TGTGCCAGTATGGGTGGGGGAAAGGGGGCCAACGTCCTGACTTTC. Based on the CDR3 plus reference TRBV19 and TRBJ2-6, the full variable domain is DGGITQSPKYLFRKEGQNVTLSCEQNLNHDAMYWYRQDPGQGLRLIYYSQIVNDFQKGDIAEGYSVSREKKESFPLTVTSAQKNPTAFYLCASMGGGKGANVLTFGAGSRLTVL.

The CDR3 spells CASSPSGGGPSSYEQYF. The CDR3 region has the DNA TGTGCCAGCTCACCAAGTGGCGGGGGGCCAAGCTCCTACGAGCAGTACTTC. The rearrangement uses TRBV18 and TRBJ2-7, with 8 bases identical to TRBD2. The CDR3 has 17 residues. The J segment lost 0 bases and the V segment lost 2 bases, leaving 9 bases of the junction unmatched. Germline CDR1 and CDR2: KGHSH and LQKENI.

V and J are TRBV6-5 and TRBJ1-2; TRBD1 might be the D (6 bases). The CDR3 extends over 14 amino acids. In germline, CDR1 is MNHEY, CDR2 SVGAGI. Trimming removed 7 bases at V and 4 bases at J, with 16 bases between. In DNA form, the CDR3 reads TGTGCCAGCACTACGGGGGGGCTGGGCTATGGCTACACCTTC. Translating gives CASTTGGLGYGYTF.

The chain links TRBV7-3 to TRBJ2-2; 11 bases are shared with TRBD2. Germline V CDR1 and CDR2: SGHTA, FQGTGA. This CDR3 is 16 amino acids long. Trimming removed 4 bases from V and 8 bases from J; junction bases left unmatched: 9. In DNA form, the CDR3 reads TGTGCCAGCAGCTCAGGACTAGCGGGCCCTCAGGGGGAGCTGTTTTTT. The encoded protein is CASSSGLAGPQGELFF. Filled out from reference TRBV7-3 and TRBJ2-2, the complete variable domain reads GAGVSQTPSNKVTEKGKYVELRCDPISGHTALYWYRQSLGQGPEFLIYFQGTGAADDSGLPNDRFFAVRPEGSVSTLKIQRTERGDSAVYLCASSSGLAGPQGELFFGEGSRLTVL.

Written as DNA, the CDR3 is TGTGCCAGCAGCTGGGGGACAGGGAGCTGGATCACTGAAGCTTTCTTT. Translated: CASSWGTGSWITEAFF. The chain couples TRBV5-6 to TRBJ1-1; the match to TRBD1 covers 9 bases. CDR1 is SGHDT and CDR2 is YYEEEE in the germline V gene. V lost 3 bases to trimming and J lost 4 bases; unmatched junction nucleotides: 10. This CDR3 has 16 residues.

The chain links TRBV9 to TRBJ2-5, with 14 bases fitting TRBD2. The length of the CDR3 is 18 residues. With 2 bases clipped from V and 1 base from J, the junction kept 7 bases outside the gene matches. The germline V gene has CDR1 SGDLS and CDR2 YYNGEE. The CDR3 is CASSVGLAGVGSQETQYF. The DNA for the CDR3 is TGTGCCAGCAGCGTGGGACTAGCGGGAGTCGGGTCCCAAGAGACCCAGTACTTC.

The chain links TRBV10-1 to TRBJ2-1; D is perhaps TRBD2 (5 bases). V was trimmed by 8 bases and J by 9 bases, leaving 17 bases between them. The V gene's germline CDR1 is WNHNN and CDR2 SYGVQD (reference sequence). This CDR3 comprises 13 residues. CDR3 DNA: TGCGCCAGCGCGGGCGTAAGAAGGGCTGAGCAGTTCTTC. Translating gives CASAGVRRAEQFF.

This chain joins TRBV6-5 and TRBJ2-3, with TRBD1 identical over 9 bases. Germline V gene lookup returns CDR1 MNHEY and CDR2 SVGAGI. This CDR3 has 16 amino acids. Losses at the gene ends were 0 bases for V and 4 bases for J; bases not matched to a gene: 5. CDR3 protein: CASSYSRQGGADTQYF. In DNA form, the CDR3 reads TGTGCCAGCAGTTACTCGAGACAGGGGGGGGCAGATACGCAGTATTTT.

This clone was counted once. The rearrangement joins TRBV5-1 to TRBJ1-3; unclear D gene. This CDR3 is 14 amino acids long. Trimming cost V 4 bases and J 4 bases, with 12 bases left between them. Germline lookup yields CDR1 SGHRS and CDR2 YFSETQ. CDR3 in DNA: TGCGCCAGCAGCCCCGGGAGTATGGGAAACACCATATATTTT. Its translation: CASSPGSMGNTIYF.

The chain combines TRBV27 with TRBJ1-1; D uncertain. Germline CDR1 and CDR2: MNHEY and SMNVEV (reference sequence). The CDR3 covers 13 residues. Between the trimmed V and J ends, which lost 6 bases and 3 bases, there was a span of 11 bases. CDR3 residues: CASSRLYYTEAFF. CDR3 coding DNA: TGTGCCAGCAGCCGCTTATATTACACTGAAGCTTTCTTT.

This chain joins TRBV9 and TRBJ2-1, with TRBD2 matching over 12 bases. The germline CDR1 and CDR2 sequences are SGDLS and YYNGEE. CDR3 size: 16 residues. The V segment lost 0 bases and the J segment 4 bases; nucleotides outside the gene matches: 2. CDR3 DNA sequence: TGTGCCAGCAGCGTAGAAGGGACTAGCGGGTACAATGAGCAGTTCTTC. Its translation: CASSVEGTSGYNEQFF.

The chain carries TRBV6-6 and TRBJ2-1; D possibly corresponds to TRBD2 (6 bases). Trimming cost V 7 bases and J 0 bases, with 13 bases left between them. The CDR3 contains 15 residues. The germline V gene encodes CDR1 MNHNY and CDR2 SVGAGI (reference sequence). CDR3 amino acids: CASTIGGSSYNEQFF. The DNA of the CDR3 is TGTGCCAGCACCATCGGGGGTAGCTCCTACAATGAGCAGTTCTTC.